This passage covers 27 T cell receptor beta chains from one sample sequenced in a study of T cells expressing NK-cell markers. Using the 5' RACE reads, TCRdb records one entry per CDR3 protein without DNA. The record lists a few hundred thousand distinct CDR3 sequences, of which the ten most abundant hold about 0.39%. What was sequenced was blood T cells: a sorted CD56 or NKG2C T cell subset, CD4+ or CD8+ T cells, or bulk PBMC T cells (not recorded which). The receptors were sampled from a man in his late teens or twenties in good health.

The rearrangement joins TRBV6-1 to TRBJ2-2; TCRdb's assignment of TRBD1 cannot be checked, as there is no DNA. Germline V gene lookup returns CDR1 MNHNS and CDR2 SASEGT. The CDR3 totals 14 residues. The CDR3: CASSDGQLTGELFF.

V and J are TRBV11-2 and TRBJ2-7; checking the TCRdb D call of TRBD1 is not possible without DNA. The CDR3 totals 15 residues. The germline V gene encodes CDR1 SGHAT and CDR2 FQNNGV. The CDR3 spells CASRTPGRSSYEQYF.

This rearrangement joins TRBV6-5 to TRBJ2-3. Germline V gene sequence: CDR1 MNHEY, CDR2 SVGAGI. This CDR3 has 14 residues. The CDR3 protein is CASSWQAGTDTQYF.

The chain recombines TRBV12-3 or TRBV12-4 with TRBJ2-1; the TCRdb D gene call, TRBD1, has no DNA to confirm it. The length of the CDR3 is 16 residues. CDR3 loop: CASSLVGQTTPMGQFF.

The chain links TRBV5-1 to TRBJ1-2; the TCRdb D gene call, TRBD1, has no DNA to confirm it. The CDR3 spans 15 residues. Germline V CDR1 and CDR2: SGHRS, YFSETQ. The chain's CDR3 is CASSIAGTGGDGYTF.

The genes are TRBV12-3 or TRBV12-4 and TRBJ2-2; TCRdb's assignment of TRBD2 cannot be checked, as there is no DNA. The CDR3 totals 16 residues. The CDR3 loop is CASSPGTSGFTGELFF.

CDR3 amino acids: CASSLRTGNYEQFF. The chain carries TRBV5-1 and TRBJ2-1; TCRdb reports TRBD1, a call that lacks DNA to check it against. Germline V lookup: CDR1 SGHRS, CDR2 YFSETQ. The CDR3 contains 14 residues.

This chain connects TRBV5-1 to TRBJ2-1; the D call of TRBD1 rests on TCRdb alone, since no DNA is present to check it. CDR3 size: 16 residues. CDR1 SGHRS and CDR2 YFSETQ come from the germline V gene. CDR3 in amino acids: CASSLGGAAAYNEQFF. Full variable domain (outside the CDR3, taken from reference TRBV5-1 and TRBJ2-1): KAGVTQTPRYLIKTRGQQVTLSCSPISGHRSVSWYQQTPGQGLQFLFEYFSETQRNKGNFPGRFSGRQFSNSRSEMNVSTLELGDSALYLCASSLGGAAAYNEQFFGPGTRLTVL.

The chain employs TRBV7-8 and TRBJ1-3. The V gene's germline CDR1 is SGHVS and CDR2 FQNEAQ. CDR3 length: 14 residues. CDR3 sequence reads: CASTPIGLGNTIYF.

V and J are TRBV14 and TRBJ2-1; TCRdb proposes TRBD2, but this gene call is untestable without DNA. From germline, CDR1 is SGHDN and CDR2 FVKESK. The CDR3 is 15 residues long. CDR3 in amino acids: CASSTSGTSYNEQFF.

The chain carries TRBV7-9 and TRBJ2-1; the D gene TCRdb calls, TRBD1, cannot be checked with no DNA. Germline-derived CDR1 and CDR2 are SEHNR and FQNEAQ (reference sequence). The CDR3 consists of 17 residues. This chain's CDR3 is CASSLAPEAEGGNEQFF.

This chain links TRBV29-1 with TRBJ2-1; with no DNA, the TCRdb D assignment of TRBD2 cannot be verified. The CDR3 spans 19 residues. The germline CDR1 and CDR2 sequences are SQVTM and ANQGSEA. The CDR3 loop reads CSVGGVAGGGGSSYNEQFF.

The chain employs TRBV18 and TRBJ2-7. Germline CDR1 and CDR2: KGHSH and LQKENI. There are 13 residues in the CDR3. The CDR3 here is CASSVQTDLEQYF.

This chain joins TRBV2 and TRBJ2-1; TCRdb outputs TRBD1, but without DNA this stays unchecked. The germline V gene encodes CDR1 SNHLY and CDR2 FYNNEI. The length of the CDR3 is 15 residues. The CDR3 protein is CASSELGQGLGEQFF.

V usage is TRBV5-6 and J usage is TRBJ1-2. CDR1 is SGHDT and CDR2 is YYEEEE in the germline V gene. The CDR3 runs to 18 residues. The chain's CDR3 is CASSLEAGATKESYGYTF.

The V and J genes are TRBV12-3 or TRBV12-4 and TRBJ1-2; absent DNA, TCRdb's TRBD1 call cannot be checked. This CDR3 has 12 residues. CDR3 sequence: CASLYQGGGYTF.

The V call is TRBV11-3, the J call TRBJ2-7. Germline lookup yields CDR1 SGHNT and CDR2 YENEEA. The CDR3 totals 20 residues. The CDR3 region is CASSLVVFERWMSDRYEQYF. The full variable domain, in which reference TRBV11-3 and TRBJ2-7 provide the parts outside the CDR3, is EAGVVQSPRYKIIEKKQPVAFWCNPISGHNTLYWYLQNLGQGPELLIRYENEEAVDDSQLPKDRFSAERLKGVDSTLKIQPAELGDSAVYLCASSLVVFERWMSDRYEQYFGPGTRLTVT.

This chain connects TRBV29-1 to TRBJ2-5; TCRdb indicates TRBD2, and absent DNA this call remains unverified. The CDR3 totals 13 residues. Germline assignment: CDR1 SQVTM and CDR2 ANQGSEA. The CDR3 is CSVSGRPQETQYF. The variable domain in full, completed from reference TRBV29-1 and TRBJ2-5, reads SAVISQKPSRDICQRGTSLTIQCQVDSQVTMMFWYRQQPGQSLTLIATANQGSEATYESGFVIDKFPISRPNLTFSTLTVSNMSPEDSSIYLCSVSGRPQETQYFGPGTRLLVL.

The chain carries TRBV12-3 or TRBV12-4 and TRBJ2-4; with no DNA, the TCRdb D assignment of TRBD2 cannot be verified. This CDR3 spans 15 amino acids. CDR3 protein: CASSLAGGPKNIQYF.

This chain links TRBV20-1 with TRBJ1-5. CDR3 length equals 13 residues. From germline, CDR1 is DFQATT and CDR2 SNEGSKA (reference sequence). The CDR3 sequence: CSASSYFDQPQHF.

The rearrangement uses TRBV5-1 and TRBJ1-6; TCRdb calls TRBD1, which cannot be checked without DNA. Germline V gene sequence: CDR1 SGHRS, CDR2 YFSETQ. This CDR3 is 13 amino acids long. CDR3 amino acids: CASSLEGNSPLHF.

CDR3 loop: CSARDLGGSRPDTQYF. The chain is built from TRBV20-1 and TRBJ2-3; TCRdb reports TRBD2, a call that lacks DNA to check it against. Germline CDR1 reads DFQATT; CDR2 reads SNEGSKA (reference sequence). The CDR3 runs 16 residues.

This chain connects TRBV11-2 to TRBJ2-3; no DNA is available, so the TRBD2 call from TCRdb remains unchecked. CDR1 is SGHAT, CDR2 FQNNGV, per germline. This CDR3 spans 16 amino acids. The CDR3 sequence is CASSLVGSGSRNTQYF.

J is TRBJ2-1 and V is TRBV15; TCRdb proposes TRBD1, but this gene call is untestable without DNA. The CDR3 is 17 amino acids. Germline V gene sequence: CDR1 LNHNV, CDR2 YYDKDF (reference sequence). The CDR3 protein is CATSRVEQGSSYNEQFF.

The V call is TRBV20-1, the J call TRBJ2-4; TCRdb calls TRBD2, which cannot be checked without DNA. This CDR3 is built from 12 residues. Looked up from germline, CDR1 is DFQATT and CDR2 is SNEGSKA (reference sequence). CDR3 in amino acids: CSAGPIQNIQYF.

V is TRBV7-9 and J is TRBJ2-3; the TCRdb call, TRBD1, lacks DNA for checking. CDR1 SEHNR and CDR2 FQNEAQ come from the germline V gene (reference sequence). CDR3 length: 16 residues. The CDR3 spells CASSYRQGAATDTQYF. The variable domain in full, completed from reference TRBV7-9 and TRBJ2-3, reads DTGVSQNPRHKITKRGQNVTFRCDPISEHNRLYWYRQTLGQGPEFLTYFQNEAQLEKSRLLSDRFSAERPKGSFSTLEIQRTEQGDSAMYLCASSYRQGAATDTQYFGPGTRLTVL.

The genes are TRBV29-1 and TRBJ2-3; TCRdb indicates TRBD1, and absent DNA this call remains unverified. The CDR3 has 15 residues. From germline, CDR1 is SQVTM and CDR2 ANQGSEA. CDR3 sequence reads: CSVVVSGASTDTQYF.